This T cell receptor (beta chain) originates from a study of T cells after yellow fever vaccination. Study-wide results and limits: Peak timing came faster in the weaker secondary response, day 5 versus 15. Post-booster repertoires again held most primary-vaccination clones (roughly 95% CD4, roughly 88% CD8).

For this clonotype: What it binds is not known.

TCR cDNA was made by 5'RACE template switching, adding a universal primer site and UMIs. TCRdb re-analysed the 5' RACE reads in MiXCR, keeping a single row per CDR3 protein. The sample shows roughly 500,000 distinct CDR3 sequences, 15% to 20% of them seen only once. CDR1 and CDR2 from the germline V gene are SGDLS and YYNGEE. The germline V and J ends were trimmed by 3 bases and 0 bases, with 8 bases remaining between them. The CDR3 sequence is 14 residues long. This sequence was found in a man aged 25-45 years who received the YFV17D yellow fever vaccine. The genes are TRBV9 and TRBJ2-3; D not resolved. The sample here was PBMCs, taken 15 days after the yellow fever booster vaccination. The CDR3 DNA reads TGTGCCAGCAGCGAGCTGACAAGCACAGATACGCAGTATTTT. Protein: CASSELTSTDTQYF.